Following are 21 T cell receptor beta chains from one sample sequenced in a study of long-term antiretroviral therapy in people with HIV. Researchers ran immunoSEQ v3.0 at survey level. Sequencing used immunoSEQ multiplex PCR; TCRdb keeps in-frame clones, though not all of them. Here the sample spans roughly 28,000 clones, around 87% being singletons. The starting material was unsorted PBMCs, obtained just over 2.6 years after starting antiretroviral therapy. Receptors were obtained from a man aged 40-49 years with HIV.

The CDR3 sequence is CASSRGPYYGYTF. The CDR3 bases are TGTGCCAGCAGCAGGGGGCCTTACTATGGCTACACCTTC. The V gene is TRBV6-5, the J gene TRBJ1-2; 8 bases are a match to TRBD1. Germline lookup yields CDR1 MNHEY and CDR2 SVGAGI. With 6 bases clipped from V and 3 bases from J, the junction kept 3 bases outside the gene matches. The CDR3 extends over 13 amino acids.

The chain has TRBV27 and TRBJ2-7, with 7 bases identical to TRBD2. CDR1 MNHEY and CDR2 SMNVEV come from the germline V gene (reference sequence). The V gene end was trimmed by 2 bases and the J gene end by 0 bases; junction bases not matched to a gene: 4. The CDR3 is 15 residues long. The DNA of the CDR3 is TGTGCCAGCAGTTTAGGGAGGGGCTCCTCCTACGAGCAGTACTTC. Translating it yields CASSLGRGSSYEQYF.

The rearrangement uses TRBV2 and TRBJ2-5; D might be TRBD2 (5 bases). Trimming stripped 6 bases from V and 5 bases from J, with 13 bases between. The germline V gene encodes CDR1 SNHLY and CDR2 FYNNEI. The CDR3 has 13 amino acids. CDR3 sequence: CASRGDVRETQYF. The CDR3 nucleotides read TGTGCCAGCAGGGGAGACGTGCGGGAGACCCAGTACTTC.

The V gene is TRBV19, the J gene TRBJ2-7; 7 nucleotides agree with TRBD1. CDR1 and CDR2 from the germline V gene are LNHDA and SQIVND (reference sequence). This CDR3 comprises 15 residues. V lost 3 bases and J lost 1; bases outside the gene matches: 6. This chain's CDR3 is CASSMKGASSYEQYF. The CDR3 region has the DNA TGTGCCAGTAGTATGAAGGGGGCGAGTTCCTACGAGCAGTACTTC. The variable domain in full, with the rest retrieved from reference TRBV19 and TRBJ2-7, is DGGITQSPKYLFRKEGQNVTLSCEQNLNHDAMYWYRQDPGQGLRLIYYSQIVNDFQKGDIAEGYSVSREKKESFPLTVTSAQKNPTAFYLCASSMKGASSYEQYFGPGTRLTVT.

The J gene is TRBJ2-7, the V gene TRBV5-6, with a possible D match to TRBD2 (5 bases). Trimming removed 2 bases from V and 5 bases from J, with 8 bases in between. Looked up from germline, CDR1 is SGHDT and CDR2 is YYEEEE. CDR3 length: 12 residues. CDR3 amino acids: CASSFSGNEQYF. The CDR3 DNA is TGTGCCAGCAGCTTTTCGGGGAACGAGCAGTACTTC.

This clone was recorded once. V and J are TRBV9 and TRBJ2-7, with TRBD1 matching 7 bases. Germline trimming cut 0 bases from V and 1 base from J; bases unmatched to any gene: 4. From germline, CDR1 is SGDLS and CDR2 YYNGEE. The CDR3 has 15 residues. DNA of the CDR3: TGTGCCAGCAGCGTAGGTGAGACAGGGTCCTACGAGCAGTACTTC. This codes for CASSVGETGSYEQYF.

This chain joins TRBV9 and TRBJ1-1; D gene ambiguous. The V end was cut by 0 bases, the J end by 6 bases, with 9 bases between. The CDR3 loop spans 13 amino acids. Germline CDR1 SGDLS, CDR2 YYNGEE. This chain's CDR3 is CASSVDQIAEAFF. CDR3 coding DNA: TGTGCCAGCAGCGTAGACCAGATCGCTGAAGCTTTCTTT.

This chain links TRBV28 with TRBJ2-1; 8 bases agree with TRBD2. Trimming took 6 bases from V and 6 from J; bases not matched to a gene: 10. The length of the CDR3 is 15 residues. Germline CDR1 reads MDHEN; CDR2 reads SYDVKM. CDR3 loop: CASSPGLASVNEQFF. CDR3 in DNA: TGTGCCAGCAGCCCTGGACTAGCAAGCGTCAATGAGCAGTTCTTC.

The genes are TRBV19 and TRBJ1-5; 7 nucleotides match TRBD1. Germline CDR1 LNHDA, CDR2 SQIVND (reference sequence). V shed 7 bases, J shed 3 bases, and the junction held 12 bases outside the gene matches. The CDR3 is 16 residues long. The CDR3 region is CASKSHRQGANQPQHF. The CDR3 nucleotides are TGTGCCAGTAAATCACATAGACAGGGTGCCAATCAGCCCCAGCATTTT.

This clone appeared a single time. V and J are TRBV7-2 and TRBJ1-2, with D hard to call. CDR1 and CDR2 from the germline V gene are SGHTA and FQGNSA. The ends were cut back, 1 base at V and 10 bases at J, with 16 bases in the middle. CDR3 length: 14 residues. CDR3 DNA sequence: TGTGCCAGCAGCTTAGGGGATCAACTATGGGACTACACCTTC. The encoded protein is CASSLGDQLWDYTF.

The chain couples TRBV7-3 to TRBJ2-1; perhaps TRBD2 as D (6 bases). Germline V gene sequence: CDR1 SGHTA, CDR2 FQGTGA. Trimming left V 11 bases short and J 5 bases short, with 16 bases between. CDR3 length: 13 residues. CDR3 DNA sequence: TGTGCCCCGCGGGGCGGCCTGCACAATGAGCAGTTCTTC. Amino acid sequence: CAPRGGLHNEQFF.

The chain couples TRBV4-1 to TRBJ1-2; 12 bases align to TRBD1. Losses at the gene ends were 5 bases for V and 6 bases for J; bases not matched to a gene: 16. CDR3 length: 18 amino acids. CDR1 is MGHRA and CDR2 is YSYEKL in the germline V gene. This chain's CDR3 is CASSWIPGDRGRFDGYTF. DNA for the CDR3: TGCGCCAGCAGCTGGATTCCTGGGGACAGGGGGCGCTTCGATGGCTACACCTTC.

This chain links TRBV2 with TRBJ2-3, with D perhaps TRBD1 or TRBD2 (6 bases each). CDR3 length: 17 amino acids. V lost 3 bases to trimming and J lost 2 bases, with 18 bases between them. The germline V gene has CDR1 SNHLY and CDR2 FYNNEI. The CDR3 region is CASSDYYGGGITDTQYF. In DNA form, the CDR3 reads TGTGCCAGCAGTGACTATTATGGAGGGGGGATCACAGATACGCAGTATTTT.

V and J are TRBV4-1 and TRBJ2-7, with a tentative D call TRBD2 (6 bases). V lost 2 bases and J lost 2, with 13 bases in between. The CDR3 spans 15 residues. Germline CDR1 and CDR2: MGHRA and YSYEKL. CDR3 residues: CASSQLAIITYEQYF. The CDR3 DNA reads as TGCGCCAGCAGCCAACTAGCGATAATAACCTACGAGCAGTACTTC.

The chain uses TRBV5-1 and TRBJ2-7; tentatively, D is TRBD2 (6 bases). The ends were cut back, 0 bases at V and 3 bases at J, with 13 bases in the middle. CDR1 and CDR2 from the germline V gene are SGHRS and YFSETQ. CDR3 length equals 15 residues. In DNA form, the CDR3 reads TGCGCCAGCAGCTTGGCCTGGGGTAGCGGCTACGAGCAGTACTTC. It translates to CASSLAWGSGYEQYF. Full variable domain (rest looked up from reference TRBV5-1 and TRBJ2-7): KAGVTQTPRYLIKTRGQQVTLSCSPISGHRSVSWYQQTPGQGLQFLFEYFSETQRNKGNFPGRFSGRQFSNSRSEMNVSTLELGDSALYLCASSLAWGSGYEQYFGPGTRLTVT.

The V and J genes are TRBV19 and TRBJ2-2; 7 bases agree with TRBD1. Germline V CDR1 and CDR2: LNHDA, SQIVND (reference sequence). Unmatched junction bases numbered 4, after V lost 7 bases and J lost 2 bases. The CDR3 is made up of 14 amino acids. CDR3 region: CASTEGGNTGELFF. The CDR3 nucleotides are TGTGCCAGTACAGAAGGGGGCAACACCGGGGAGCTGTTTTTT. The whole variable domain, filled in from reference TRBV19 and TRBJ2-2, reads DGGITQSPKYLFRKEGQNVTLSCEQNLNHDAMYWYRQDPGQGLRLIYYSQIVNDFQKGDIAEGYSVSREKKESFPLTVTSAQKNPTAFYLCASTEGGNTGELFFGEGSRLTVL.

The rearrangement uses TRBV10-3 and TRBJ1-6; 9 positions match TRBD1. The CDR3 is made up of 15 amino acids. Germline-derived CDR1 and CDR2 are ENHRY and SYGVKD. The V segment lost 5 bases and the J segment 7 bases; nucleotides outside the gene matches: 6. The CDR3 nucleotides read TGTGCCATCAGTACGGGACAGGGCCGGAATTCACCCCTCCACTTT. It translates to CAISTGQGRNSPLHF.

V and J are TRBV19 and TRBJ2-1; D may be TRBD2 (6 bases). Germline V lookup: CDR1 LNHDA, CDR2 SQIVND (reference sequence). Trimming pared 1 base from V and 4 bases from J, leaving 8 bases between. The CDR3 sequence is 14 residues long. CDR3 nucleotide sequence: TGTGCCAGTAGTATAGGGCGGGGATACAATGAGCAGTTCTTC. Encoded protein: CASSIGRGYNEQFF.

In its sample, this clone was seen once. V is TRBV2 and J is TRBJ2-3; TRBD2 agrees at 10 bases. V was pared by 1 base and J by 4 bases, with 5 bases of the junction left unmatched. CDR1 SNHLY and CDR2 FYNNEI come from the germline V gene. The CDR3 spans 16 residues. This CDR3 reads CASSEGRAGGADTQYF. CDR3 sequence (DNA): TGTGCCAGCAGTGAAGGGAGAGCGGGGGGGGCAGATACGCAGTATTTT.

CDR3 coding DNA: TGTGCCACCAGCAGTATTAACTCTAGAACGGAGCAGTTCTTC. Protein sequence: CATSSINSRTEQFF. The chain has TRBV15 and TRBJ2-1; D unclear. The CDR3 runs to 14 residues. In germline, CDR1 is LNHNV, CDR2 YYDKDF (reference sequence). Trimming left V 3 bases short and J 10 bases short, with 16 bases between.

The chain carries TRBV5-4 and TRBJ2-1; no firm D call. The CDR3 runs to 13 residues. Germline CDR1 reads SGHNT; CDR2 reads YYREEE (reference sequence). Trimming removed 2 bases at V and 7 bases at J, with 10 bases between. CDR3 sequence reads: CASSFPSGNEQFF. DNA of the CDR3: TGTGCCAGCAGCTTTCCTAGTGGGAATGAGCAGTTCTTC.